This paragraph reports one TCR beta chain. V lost 3 bases, J lost 0 bases, and 2 bases lay in between. The CDR3 sequence is 11 residues long. Germline loops: CDR1 DFQATT, CDR2 SNEGSKA (reference sequence). Libraries were prepared by immunoSEQ multiplex PCR; TCRdb keeps only in-frame clonotypes and omits some of them. The table shows about 53,000 clones, with around 90% occurring only once. The sample comes from a study of early stage breast cancer tumors. The chain is built from TRBV20-1 and TRBJ2-5; D not certain. This TCR derives from a person aged 65 to 79 with breast cancer. Sequencing input: blood. Written as DNA, the CDR3 is TGCAGTGCTAGCTACCAAGAGACCCAGTACTTC. It codes for CSASYQETQYF.